Listed below are T cell receptor beta chains from one sample, sequenced in a study of shared clonotypes between healthy human individuals. The assay was immunoSEQ multiplex PCR, and TCRdb's table has in-frame clones only and misses some. The data contain roughly 650,000 clones, 95% to 98% of them singletons. The sequenced sample consisted of naive CD4+ T cells sorted from blood. The receptors originated from a woman in her twenties or thirties in good health. The CDR3 runs from the conserved cysteine through the conserved F or W. A D gene is named only where the DNA matches it firmly. Clone size appears in some rows only: once, few, many, or a class for an expanded clone.

D gene: TRBD2
clone size: .
J gene: TRBJ2-1
V gene: TRBV9
CDR3 protein: CASSVSGTPYNEQFF
CDR3 DNA: TGTGCCAGCAGCGTGAGCGGGACCCCCTACAATGAGCAGTTCTTC

D gene: TRBD1
clone size: .
J gene: TRBJ1-4
V gene: TRBV5-1
CDR3 protein: CASSSQTGESEKLFF
CDR3 DNA: TGCGCCAGCAGTTCACAGACAGGGGAGAGTGAAAAACTGTTTTTT

D gene: TRBD1
clone size: .
J gene: TRBJ1-2
V gene: TRBV11-2
CDR3 protein: CASSPDRAGGYTF
CDR3 DNA: TGTGCCAGCAGCCCGGACAGGGCGGGTGGCTACACCTTC

D gene: .
clone size: .
J gene: TRBJ2-4
V gene: TRBV5-1
CDR3 protein: CASSLEKTTGAKNIQYF
CDR3 DNA: TGCGCCAGCAGCTTAGAGAAAACCACAGGGGCCAAAAACATTCAGTACTTC

D gene: .
clone size: once
J gene: TRBJ2-7
V gene: TRBV14
CDR3 protein: CASSQAWGAYYEQYF
CDR3 DNA: TGTGCCAGCAGCCAAGCCTGGGGCGCGTACTACGAGCAGTACTTC

D gene: .
clone size: .
J gene: TRBJ2-3
V gene: TRBV6-6
CDR3 protein: CASKASGLSTDTQYF
CDR3 DNA: TGTGCCAGCAAGGCCAGCGGGCTTAGCACAGATACGCAGTATTTT

D gene: TRBD1
clone size: .
J gene: TRBJ1-1
V gene: TRBV28
CDR3 protein: CASSTYRGQNTEAFF
CDR3 DNA: TGTGCCAGCAGTACCTACAGGGGGCAGAACACTGAAGCTTTCTTT

D gene: .
clone size: .
J gene: TRBJ1-2
V gene: TRBV6-6
CDR3 protein: CASSYNTGNYGYTF
CDR3 DNA: TGTGCCAGCAGTTACAATACAGGGAACTATGGCTACACCTTC

D gene: TRBD2
clone size: .
J gene: TRBJ2-7
V gene: TRBV5-1
CDR3 protein: CASSQSGRLYEQYF
CDR3 DNA: TGCGCCAGCAGCCAAAGCGGGAGGCTCTACGAGCAGTACTTC

D gene: TRBD1
clone size: .
J gene: TRBJ1-1
V gene: TRBV7-8
CDR3 protein: CASSFDRGNTEAFF
CDR3 DNA: TGTGCCAGCAGCTTTGACAGGGGGAACACTGAAGCTTTCTTT

D gene: .
clone size: .
J gene: TRBJ2-3
V gene: TRBV4-1
CDR3 protein: CASSPGGRLAGSTDTQYF
CDR3 DNA: TGCGCCAGCAGCCCCGGCGGTAGGTTGGCGGGGAGCACAGATACGCAGTATTTT

D gene: .
clone size: .
J gene: TRBJ1-3
V gene: TRBV6-5
CDR3 protein: CASSYSFAGSGNTIYF
CDR3 DNA: TGTGCCAGCAGTTACTCATTTGCTGGATCTGGAAACACCATATATTTT

D gene: TRBD2
clone size: .
J gene: TRBJ2-2
V gene: TRBV28
CDR3 protein: CASRPWAGGRGAGELFF
CDR3 DNA: TGTGCCAGCAGACCCTGGGCGGGAGGGCGTGGCGCCGGGGAGCTGTTTTTT

D gene: .
clone size: .
J gene: TRBJ2-7
V gene: TRBV6-1
CDR3 protein: CASSEPGDGASYEQYF
CDR3 DNA: TGTGCCAGCAGTGAGCCCGGGGATGGTGCGTCCTACGAGCAGTACTTC

D gene: TRBD1
clone size: .
J gene: TRBJ1-2
V gene: TRBV6-1
CDR3 protein: CASITGTGELLGYTF
CDR3 DNA: TGTGCCAGCATAACCGGGACAGGGGAGCTACTTGGCTACACCTTC

D gene: TRBD1
clone size: once
J gene: TRBJ1-1
V gene: TRBV10-3
CDR3 protein: CAIRDRVVTEAFF
CDR3 DNA: TGTGCCATCCGGGACAGGGTGGTCACTGAAGCTTTCTTT

D gene: TRBD1
clone size: .
J gene: TRBJ2-7
V gene: TRBV28
CDR3 protein: CASRGTENSYEQYF
CDR3 DNA: TGTGCCAGCAGGGGGACAGAAAATTCCTACGAGCAGTACTTC

D gene: TRBD1
clone size: .
J gene: TRBJ1-3
V gene: TRBV25-1
CDR3 protein: CASSESVTGANTIYF
CDR3 DNA: TGTGCCAGCAGTGAATCGGTGACAGGGGCAAACACCATATATTTT

D gene: .
clone size: .
J gene: TRBJ2-7
V gene: TRBV20-1
CDR3 protein: CSASGSYEQYF
CDR3 DNA: TGCAGTGCTAGCGGGAGCTACGAGCAGTACTTC

D gene: TRBD2
clone size: .
J gene: TRBJ2-3
V gene: TRBV5-4
CDR3 protein: CASSLDGGGTDTQYF
CDR3 DNA: TGTGCCAGCAGCTTGGATGGGGGGGGCACAGATACGCAGTATTTT

D gene: TRBD2
clone size: once
J gene: TRBJ2-7
V gene: TRBV5-1
CDR3 protein: CASSLLTSGRFEQYF
CDR3 DNA: TGCGCCAGCAGCTTGCTGACTAGCGGGCGGTTCGAGCAGTACTTC

D gene: TRBD2
clone size: once
J gene: TRBJ2-7
V gene: TRBV7-9
CDR3 protein: CASSSTGTTSYEQYF
CDR3 DNA: TGTGCCAGCAGCTCAACCGGGACTACCTCCTACGAGCAGTACTTC

D gene: TRBD1
clone size: once
J gene: TRBJ2-7
V gene: TRBV6-5
CDR3 protein: CASSSSGQVVHEQYF
CDR3 DNA: TGTGCCAGCAGTTCGTCGGGACAGGTGGTCCACGAGCAGTACTTC

D gene: .
clone size: .
J gene: TRBJ1-2
V gene: TRBV5-5
CDR3 protein: CASTPLPGHHYGYTF
CDR3 DNA: TGTGCCAGCACACCCTTGCCGGGGCACCACTATGGCTACACCTTC

D gene: TRBD1
clone size: .
J gene: TRBJ1-2
V gene: TRBV7-2
CDR3 protein: CASSLGGTGEYYTF
CDR3 DNA: TGTGCCAGCAGCTTAGGTGGGACAGGGGAATACTACACCTTC

D gene: .
clone size: .
J gene: TRBJ2-5
V gene: TRBV10-3
CDR3 protein: CAISGTGLGETQYF
CDR3 DNA: TGTGCCATCAGTGGGACGGGGCTGGGGGAGACCCAGTACTTC

D gene: .
clone size: .
J gene: TRBJ2-7
V gene: TRBV4-1
CDR3 protein: CASSEQGSSYEQYF
CDR3 DNA: TGCGCCAGCAGCGAACAGGGAAGCTCCTACGAGCAGTACTTC

D gene: .
clone size: .
J gene: TRBJ1-1
V gene: TRBV6-4
CDR3 protein: CASRLDRFNTEAFF
CDR3 DNA: TGTGCCAGCAGATTAGACAGGTTCAACACTGAAGCTTTCTTT

D gene: .
clone size: .
J gene: TRBJ2-7
V gene: TRBV27
CDR3 protein: CASSLTGMGTYEQYF
CDR3 DNA: TGTGCCAGCAGTTTAACAGGGATGGGTACCTACGAGCAGTACTTC

D gene: .
clone size: .
J gene: TRBJ2-5
V gene: TRBV6-1
CDR3 protein: CASSEGTQETQYF
CDR3 DNA: TGTGCCAGCAGTGAGGGCACCCAAGAGACCCAGTACTTC

D gene: TRBD1
clone size: .
J gene: TRBJ1-2
V gene: TRBV5-4
CDR3 protein: CASRPGGTSTNYGYTF
CDR3 DNA: TGTGCCAGCAGGCCAGGGGGGACTTCAACTAACTATGGCTACACCTTC

D gene: TRBD2
clone size: .
J gene: TRBJ2-7
V gene: TRBV4-1
CDR3 protein: CASSQGSGRTRDEQYF
CDR3 DNA: TGCGCCAGCAGCCAAGGTAGCGGGAGAACCAGAGACGAGCAGTACTTC

D gene: .
clone size: .
J gene: TRBJ1-1
V gene: TRBV4-2
CDR3 protein: CASSRDPQASEAFF
CDR3 DNA: TGTGCCAGCAGCCGGGACCCCCAAGCGTCTGAAGCTTTCTTT

D gene: TRBD2
clone size: .
J gene: TRBJ2-5
V gene: TRBV5-1
CDR3 protein: CASSLRGGGVAGLQETQYF
CDR3 DNA: TGCGCCAGCAGCTTGCGAGGGGGAGGAGTAGCGGGACTCCAAGAGACCCAGTACTTC

D gene: TRBD2
clone size: .
J gene: TRBJ2-3
V gene: TRBV19
CDR3 protein: CASSRTSGITDTQYF
CDR3 DNA: TGTGCCAGTTCACGGACTAGCGGGATCACAGATACGCAGTATTTT

D gene: TRBD2
clone size: once
J gene: TRBJ2-1
V gene: TRBV7-9
CDR3 protein: CASSWPRGRPENEQFF
CDR3 DNA: TGTGCCAGCAGCTGGCCTCGCGGGAGGCCGGAGAATGAGCAGTTCTTC

D gene: TRBD1
clone size: .
J gene: TRBJ2-7
V gene: TRBV7-9
CDR3 protein: CASSGPGTGSYEQYF
CDR3 DNA: TGTGCCAGCAGCGGGCCCGGGACAGGTAGCTACGAGCAGTACTTC

D gene: TRBD2
clone size: .
J gene: TRBJ2-1
V gene: TRBV9
CDR3 protein: CASSVGLAETNEQFF
CDR3 DNA: TGTGCCAGCAGCGTCGGACTAGCGGAAACCAATGAGCAGTTCTTC

D gene: TRBD1
clone size: .
J gene: TRBJ1-4
V gene: TRBV2
CDR3 protein: CASSLSGQGWEKLFF
CDR3 DNA: TGTGCCAGCAGCCTCTCGGGACAGGGGTGGGAAAAACTGTTTTTT

D gene: .
clone size: .
J gene: TRBJ2-1
V gene: TRBV12-5
CDR3 protein: CASGFGATSYNEQFF
CDR3 DNA: TGTGCTAGTGGTTTTGGGGCGACCTCCTACAATGAGCAGTTCTTC

D gene: TRBD2
clone size: .
J gene: TRBJ2-5
V gene: TRBV4-1
CDR3 protein: CASSQVIGRGQETQYF
CDR3 DNA: TGCGCCAGCAGCCAAGTAATCGGGAGGGGGCAAGAGACCCAGTACTTC

D gene: TRBD1
clone size: once
J gene: TRBJ2-2
V gene: TRBV7-7
CDR3 protein: CASSPGQGDTGELFF
CDR3 DNA: TGTGCCAGCAGCCCGGGACAGGGAGACACCGGGGAGCTGTTTTTT

D gene: TRBD1
clone size: .
J gene: TRBJ1-5
V gene: TRBV6-1
CDR3 protein: CASSPDRGQPQHF
CDR3 DNA: TGTGCCAGCAGCCCGGACAGGGGCCAGCCCCAGCATTTT

D gene: .
clone size: .
J gene: TRBJ1-1
V gene: TRBV13
CDR3 protein: CASSEVGEAFF
CDR3 DNA: TGTGCCAGCAGTGAAGTCGGTGAAGCTTTCTTT

D gene: .
clone size: .
J gene: TRBJ2-5
V gene: TRBV27
CDR3 protein: CASSFQETQYF
CDR3 DNA: TGTGCCAGCAGTTTTCAAGAGACCCAGTACTTC